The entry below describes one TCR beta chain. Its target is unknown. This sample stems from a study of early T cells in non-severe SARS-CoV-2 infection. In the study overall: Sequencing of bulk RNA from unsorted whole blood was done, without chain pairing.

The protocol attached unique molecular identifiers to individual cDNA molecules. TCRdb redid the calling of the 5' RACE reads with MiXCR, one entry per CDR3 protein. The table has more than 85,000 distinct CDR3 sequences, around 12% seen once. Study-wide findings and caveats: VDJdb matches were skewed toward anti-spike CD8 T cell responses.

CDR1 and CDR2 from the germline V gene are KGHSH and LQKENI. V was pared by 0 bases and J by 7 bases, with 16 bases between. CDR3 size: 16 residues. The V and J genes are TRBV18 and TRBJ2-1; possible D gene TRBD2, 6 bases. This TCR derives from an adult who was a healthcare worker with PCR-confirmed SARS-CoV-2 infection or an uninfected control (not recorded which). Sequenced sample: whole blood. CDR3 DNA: TGTGCCAGCTCACCACCGGGAGGCAGCCTACTAAATGAGCAGTTCTTC. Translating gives CASSPPGGSLLNEQFF.